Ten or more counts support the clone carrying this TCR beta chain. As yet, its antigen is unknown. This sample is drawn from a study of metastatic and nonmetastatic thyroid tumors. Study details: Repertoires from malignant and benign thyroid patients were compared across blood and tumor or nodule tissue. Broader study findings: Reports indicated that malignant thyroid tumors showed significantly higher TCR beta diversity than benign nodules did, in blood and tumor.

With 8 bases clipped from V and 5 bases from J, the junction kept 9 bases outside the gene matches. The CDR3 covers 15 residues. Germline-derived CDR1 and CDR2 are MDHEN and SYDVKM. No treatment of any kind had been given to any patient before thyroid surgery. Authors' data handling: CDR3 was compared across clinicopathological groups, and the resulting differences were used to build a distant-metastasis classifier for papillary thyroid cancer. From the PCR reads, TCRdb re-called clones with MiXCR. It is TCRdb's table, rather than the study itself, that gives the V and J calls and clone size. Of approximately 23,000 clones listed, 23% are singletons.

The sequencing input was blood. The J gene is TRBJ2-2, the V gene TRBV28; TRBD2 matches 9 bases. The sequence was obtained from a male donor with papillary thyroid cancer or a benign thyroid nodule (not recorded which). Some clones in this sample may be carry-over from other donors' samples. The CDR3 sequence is CASGIAGVETGELFF. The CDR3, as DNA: TGTGCCAGCGGAATAGCGGGAGTGGAGACCGGGGAGCTGTTTTTT.